The entry below gives a single TCR beta chain sequence along with its context. Antigen: not known. Other DNA variants within this sample encode the same CDR3. This record comes from a study of cytomegalovirus exposure and HLA in healthy donors. This PCR relied on a set of 60 Vbeta primers and 13 Jbeta primers. Assay used: immunoSEQ multiplex PCR; TCRdb lists only in-frame clones, some missing. The sample lists some 150,000 clones, about 9.2% occurring once. Whole-study results and caveats: The authors assumed roughly uniform sequencing depth across donors for presence/absence analyses. Reports showed the classifier diagnosing cytomegalovirus status with high specificity and sensitivity.

V was pared by 2 bases and J by 2 bases, with 4 bases of the junction left unmatched. The germline CDR1 and CDR2 sequences are SGHRS and YFSETQ. The CDR3 spans 14 residues. The chain couples TRBV5-1 to TRBJ2-7; 7 positions match TRBD1. The TCR comes from a woman aged 40-49 years in good health and CMV-seropositive. Input material: PBMCs. The chain's CDR3 is CASSFLQGTYEQYF. Here the CDR3 DNA reads TGCGCCAGCAGCTTTTTACAGGGGACCTACGAGCAGTACTTC.